Following are 32 T cell receptor beta chains from one sample sequenced in a study of T cells in Graves' hyperthyroidism and ophthalmopathy. Amplified regions were TCR beta CDR3 sequences from RNA transcripts. RT-PCR in the first round (using the HTBI primer set) targeted the TCR CDR3. TCRdb itself ran the multiplex PCR reads through MiXCR, one entry per CDR3 protein. The sample contains hundreds of thousands of distinct CDR3 sequences, roughly 14% of which appear only once. Sequencing was performed on blood. These TCRs come from a woman between 18 and 29 years old with Graves' hyperthyroidism.

This clonotype was seen repeatedly, ten times or more. The V gene is TRBV7-3, the J gene TRBJ2-1; D may be TRBD2 (6 bases). The CDR3 spans 14 residues. V lost 5 bases and J 6 bases, leaving 14 bases between the germline ends. Germline CDR1 and CDR2: SGHTA and FQGTGA. The CDR3 region has the DNA TGTGCCAGCAGCGCGGGACCTAACCTCAATGAGCAGTTCTTC. It codes for CASSAGPNLNEQFF.

This clonotype was seen ten or more times. This sequence joins TRBV18 and TRBJ1-5; no clear D. The CDR3 runs to 17 residues. V lost 2 bases and J lost 0, with 14 bases in between. Germline V gene data show CDR1 as KGHSH and CDR2 as LQKENI. The CDR3 reads CASSPERTAASNQPQHF. Here the CDR3 DNA reads TGTGCCAGCTCACCAGAAAGGACGGCCGCTAGCAATCAGCCCCAGCATTTT. Combining the CDR3 with reference TRBV18 and TRBJ1-5 gives the whole variable domain NAGVMQNPRHLVRRRGQEARLRCSPMKGHSHVYWYRQLPEEGLKFMVYLQKENIIDESGMPKERFSAEFPKEGPSILRIQQVVRGDSAAYFCASSPERTAASNQPQHFGDGTRLSIL.

This clonotype was detected many times. The chain combines TRBV4-1 with TRBJ2-1; D may be TRBD2 (6 bases). This CDR3 has 13 amino acids. Germline CDR1 and CDR2: MGHRA and YSYEKL. V was shortened by 3 bases and J by 13 bases, with 16 bases between the two germline ends. CDR3 protein: CASSQWLRESQFF. Written as DNA, the CDR3 is TGCGCCAGCAGCCAGTGGCTGCGGGAATCTCAGTTCTTC.

This clonotype showed up many times. The J gene is TRBJ1-2, the V gene TRBV6-1; D perhaps matches TRBD1 (6 bases). The CDR3 contains 14 residues. Trimming took 4 bases from V and 3 from J, leaving 12 bases between them. The germline V gene encodes CDR1 MNHNS and CDR2 SASEGT. The CDR3 DNA reads as TGTGCCAGCAGTGGACTACAGGGAGACTATGGCTACACCTTC. It specifies CASSGLQGDYGYTF.

In this sample, this clonotype turned up a few times. This chain connects TRBV30 to TRBJ2-1, with TRBD2 matching over 8 bases. CDR3 length equals 20 residues. CDR1 is GTSNPN, CDR2 SVGIG, per germline (reference sequence). The V gene end was trimmed by 0 bases and the J gene end by 4 bases; junction bases not matched to a gene: 20. As DNA, the CDR3 is TGTGCCTGGAGTGTACTTACCTATAGCGTCCGGGGGGGTTTTTACAATGAGCAGTTCTTC. It translates to CAWSVLTYSVRGGFYNEQFF. Looking up the rest from reference TRBV30 and TRBJ2-1 gives the full variable domain: SQTIHQWPATLVQPVGSPLSLECTVEGTSNPNLYWYRQAAGRGLQLLFYSVGIGQISSEVPQNLSASRPQDRQFILSSKKLLLSDSGFYLCAWSVLTYSVRGGFYNEQFFGPGTRLTVL.

This clonotype showed up many times. V usage is TRBV29-1 and J usage is TRBJ1-1; the D gene is possibly TRBD1 (6 bases). The CDR3 consists of 15 residues. V lost 0 bases, J lost 1 base, and 12 bases lay in between. CDR1 SQVTM and CDR2 ANQGSEA come from the germline V gene. CDR3 sequence reads: CSVEDWGRQNTEAFF. CDR3 coding DNA: TGCAGCGTTGAAGACTGGGGGCGGCAGAACACTGAAGCTTTCTTT.

This clonotype showed up many times. V and J are TRBV9 and TRBJ1-2; D unclear. Germline V lookup: CDR1 SGDLS, CDR2 YYNGEE. V gave up 2 bases and J gave up 4 bases, with 9 bases separating them. The CDR3 has 13 amino acids. The CDR3 nucleotides are TGTGCCAGCAGCGTCGCGGGGTTCTATGGCTACACCTTC. This codes for CASSVAGFYGYTF.

There are many counts of this clonotype. The rearrangement uses TRBV18 and TRBJ2-3; weak D call: TRBD2 (6 bases). The CDR3 runs to 14 residues. Trimming removed 1 base from V and 4 bases from J, with 9 bases in between. Germline lookup yields CDR1 KGHSH and CDR2 LQKENI. The CDR3 region has the DNA TGTGCCAGCTCACCACAGGAGGGAGCAGATACGCAGTATTTT. This translates into CASSPQEGADTQYF.

This clonotype was observed many times. The V call is TRBV2, the J call TRBJ2-7, with a tentative D call TRBD2 (6 bases). The length of the CDR3 is 16 residues. Per germline, CDR1 SNHLY and CDR2 FYNNEI. Between the trimmed V and J ends, which lost 6 bases and 1 base, there was a span of 19 bases. CDR3: CASRGHASESSYEQYF. The CDR3 nucleotides read TGTGCCAGCAGAGGTCACGCTAGCGAGTCTTCCTACGAGCAGTACTTC.

A note on this clonotype: It may be a read error: a sequence one base away is much more abundant. The chain recombines TRBV28 with TRBJ2-3; D gene uncertain. CDR3 length: 14 residues. CDR1 and CDR2 from the germline V gene are MDHEN and SYDVKM. V gave up 9 bases and J gave up 8 bases, with 21 bases separating them. CDR3 sequence: CASHTGPRSGTQYF. The CDR3 nucleotides are TGTGCCAGTCACACCGGACCCAGGTCAGGTACGCAGTATTTT.

This clonotype was recorded many times. The chain combines TRBV7-9 with TRBJ2-1; 10 bases fit TRBD2. The CDR3 is made up of 15 amino acids. Germline V gene data show CDR1 as SEHNR and CDR2 as FQNEAQ (reference sequence). The V segment lost 5 bases and the J segment 5 bases; nucleotides outside the gene matches: 6. Here the CDR3 reads CASSDRLAGHNEQFF. The CDR3 DNA follows: TGTGCCAGCAGCGACCGACTAGCGGGTCACAATGAGCAGTTCTTC. Full variable domain (missing parts from reference TRBV7-9 and TRBJ2-1): DTGVSQNPRHKITKRGQNVTFRCDPISEHNRLYWYRQTLGQGPEFLTYFQNEAQLEKSRLLSDRFSAERPKGSFSTLEIQRTEQGDSAMYLCASSDRLAGHNEQFFGPGTRLTVL.

The V gene is TRBV20-1, the J gene TRBJ2-1; 9 bases match TRBD2. The CDR3 loop spans 14 amino acids. Germline loops: CDR1 DFQATT, CDR2 SNEGSKA (reference sequence). V was clipped by 6 bases and J by 4 bases; unmatched bases: 7. In nucleotides, the CDR3 is TGCAGTGCGCTCGCGGGGGGGCGGTACAATGAGCAGTTCTTC. Translating it yields CSALAGGRYNEQFF.

This clonotype was counted many times. The chain combines TRBV2 with TRBJ2-7, with TRBD2 matching over 10 bases. CDR3 length equals 17 residues. V lost 7 bases and J lost 2; bases outside the gene matches: 14. Germline V CDR1 and CDR2: SNHLY, FYNNEI. CDR3 loop: CASKGGGASGGTYEQYF. Written as DNA, the CDR3 is TGTGCCAGCAAGGGGGGCGGGGCTAGCGGGGGCACCTACGAGCAGTACTTC.

This clonotype was counted many times. The chain couples TRBV5-5 to TRBJ1-1; unclear D gene. The V gene lost 2 bases and the J gene lost 6 bases, with 14 bases spanning the gap. Germline assignment: CDR1 SGHKS and CDR2 YYEKEE (reference sequence). The CDR3 covers 14 residues. CDR3 in DNA: TGTGCCAGCAGCTTCCCGCAGTCGGGATCTGAAGCTTTCTTT. This gives the protein CASSFPQSGSEAFF.

The chain recombines TRBV9 with TRBJ1-3, with D maybe TRBD1 (6 bases). The V and J ends lost 0 bases and 1 base respectively, with 14 bases between them. The CDR3 contains 17 residues. Germline values: CDR1 SGDLS, CDR2 YYNGEE. CDR3 sequence: CASSVVTGSLSGNTIYF. The CDR3 region has the DNA TGTGCCAGCAGCGTAGTAACAGGGTCTCTGTCTGGAAACACCATATATTTT.

The V gene is TRBV6-5, the J gene TRBJ1-1, with D tentatively TRBD1 (5 bases). In germline, CDR1 is MNHEY, CDR2 SVGAGI. This CDR3 contains 18 residues. The V and J ends lost 2 bases and 1 base respectively, with 20 bases between them. CDR3 nucleotides: TGTGCCAGCAGTTACCCCGTGGGCGGGGCCGAGGCGAACACTGAAGCTTTCTTT. This sequence encodes CASSYPVGGAEANTEAFF.

There are many counts of this clonotype. This sequence joins TRBV5-6 and TRBJ2-7; 9 nucleotides agree with TRBD2. CDR1 is SGHDT and CDR2 is YYEEEE in the germline V gene. The CDR3 spans 14 residues. With V trimmed by 2 bases and J by 2 bases, 2 bases remained unmatched. CDR3 region: CASSFSGSPYEQYF. The DNA of the CDR3 is TGTGCCAGCAGCTTTAGCGGGAGCCCCTACGAGCAGTACTTC.

This clonotype was seen at least ten times. The chain is built from TRBV12-3 or TRBV12-4 and TRBJ2-1; the D gene is possibly TRBD1 (6 bases). This CDR3 has 12 residues. The germline V and J ends were trimmed by 6 bases and 5 bases, with 8 bases remaining between them. The CDR3 sequence: CASSTGNNEQFF. The CDR3 DNA is TGTGCCAGCAGCACAGGGAACAATGAGCAGTTCTTC.

The sample holds many counts of this clonotype. This rearrangement joins TRBV18 to TRBJ2-1, with 7 positions matching TRBD1. This CDR3 comprises 15 residues. Germline CDR1 is KGHSH and CDR2 is LQKENI. V gave up 3 bases and J gave up 8 bases; unmatched junction bases: 10. The CDR3 DNA follows: TGTGCCAGCTCACCCGGGACAGCAATTAGGGATGAGCAGTTCTTC. Translation gives CASSPGTAIRDEQFF.

This clonotype was detected many times. The chain links TRBV9 to TRBJ1-2, with TRBD1 matching 8 bases. V was clipped by 0 bases and J by 1 base; unmatched bases: 5. CDR1 is SGDLS and CDR2 is YYNGEE in the germline V gene. The CDR3 sequence is 16 residues long. The CDR3 DNA reads TGTGCCAGCAGCGTAGCTTTGGACAGGGATAACTATGGCTACACCTTC. Protein product: CASSVALDRDNYGYTF. Full variable domain (missing parts from reference TRBV9 and TRBJ1-2): DSGVTQTPKHLITATGQRVTLRCSPRSGDLSVYWYQQSLDQGLQFLIQYYNGEERAKGNILERFSAQQFPDLHSELNLSSLELGDSALYFCASSVALDRDNYGYTFGSGTRLTVV.

In this sample, this clonotype turned up many times. The rearrangement links TRBV7-9 to TRBJ2-4; TRBD2 might be the D (6 bases). Trimming shortened V by 1 base and J by 7 bases, and 14 bases separated the two germline ends. This CDR3 has 15 amino acids. Germline V gene data show CDR1 as SEHNR and CDR2 as FQNEAQ (reference sequence). The CDR3 bases are TGTGCCAGCAGCTTAGGCGGAGGGGTGGGGAACATTCAGTACTTC. This sequence encodes CASSLGGGVGNIQYF.

This clonotype was seen repeatedly, ten times or more. The chain joins TRBV20-1 to TRBJ2-3, with 15 bases aligning to TRBD2. The length of the CDR3 is 15 residues. The germline V gene encodes CDR1 DFQATT and CDR2 SNEGSKA (reference sequence). V was pared by 1 base and J by 12 bases, with 8 bases of the junction left unmatched. The CDR3 DNA follows: TGCAGTGCTAGAGTCCACGGACTAGCGGGGGGGCTACAGTATTTT. Translating it yields CSARVHGLAGGLQYF.

This clonotype came up a few times. J is TRBJ2-1 and V is TRBV6-1, with no clear D. Trimming cost V 1 base and J 6 bases, with 7 bases left between them. The CDR3 consists of 13 residues. Germline values: CDR1 MNHNS, CDR2 SASEGT. CDR3 bases: TGTGCCAGCAGTGAAGTAGGGATCAATGAGCAGTTCTTC. The encoded protein is CASSEVGINEQFF.

This clonotype was counted ten times or more. V gene TRBV20-1 combines with J gene TRBJ2-1; a possible D gene is TRBD2 (6 bases). Germline V gives CDR1 DFQATT, CDR2 SNEGSKA (reference sequence). The CDR3 extends over 13 amino acids. V dropped 6 bases and J dropped 5 bases, with 14 bases sitting between them. The CDR3 reads CSALQLADNEQFF. The CDR3 region has the DNA TGCAGTGCCCTCCAACTAGCAGACAATGAGCAGTTCTTC.

In this sample, this clonotype turned up many times. V gene TRBV11-2 combines with J gene TRBJ1-1; tentatively, D is TRBD1 (6 bases). The length of the CDR3 is 15 residues. Looked up from germline, CDR1 is SGHAT and CDR2 is FQNNGV. The V and J ends lost 1 base and 0 bases respectively, with 9 bases between them. The CDR3 region has the DNA TGTGCCAGCAGCTTAGGTGGGGGCCTGAACACTGAAGCTTTCTTT. It translates to CASSLGGGLNTEAFF.

In this sample, this clonotype turned up many times. CDR3 nucleotide sequence: TGTGCCAGCAGCCGAAACAGGGTCTATGGCTACACCTTC. This codes for CASSRNRVYGYTF. The chain carries TRBV7-9 and TRBJ1-2; D perhaps matches TRBD1 (6 bases). Trimming removed 5 bases from V and 4 bases from J, with 11 bases in between. Germline CDR1 is SEHNR and CDR2 is FQNEAQ (reference sequence). This CDR3 region has 13 residues.

The chain links TRBV4-1 to TRBJ1-2, with D possibly matching TRBD1 (5 bases). The CDR3 spans 16 residues. Germline V gene data show CDR1 as MGHRA and CDR2 as YSYEKL. The V end lost 1 base, the J end lost 6 bases, and 18 bases lay between the germline ends. CDR3 sequence: CASSQVVSPGSDGYTF. The CDR3 nucleotides are TGCGCCAGCAGCCAAGTAGTTTCTCCAGGGTCGGATGGCTACACCTTC.

Many counts were recorded for this clonotype. This rearrangement joins TRBV20-1 to TRBJ1-6, with a tentative D call TRBD1 (5 bases). Germline V CDR1 and CDR2: DFQATT, SNEGSKA (reference sequence). Trimming shortened V by 1 base and J by 7 bases, and 11 bases separated the two germline ends. CDR3 length: 14 residues. This CDR3 reads CSARGGGDNSPLHF. CDR3 DNA sequence: TGCAGTGCTAGAGGAGGTGGGGACAATTCACCCCTCCACTTT.

This clonotype showed up many times. The chain uses TRBV7-8 and TRBJ2-5, with D possibly being TRBD1 or TRBD2 (5 bases each). The CDR3 length is 16 residues. Germline-derived CDR1 and CDR2 are SGHVS and FQNEAQ. The germline V and J ends were trimmed by 5 bases and 5 bases, with 21 bases remaining between them. CDR3 bases: TGTGCCAGCAGCCCTAAGGCCGGGGCCACCGGGGAGACCCAGTACTTC. This codes for CASSPKAGATGETQYF.

This clonotype appeared many times. The rearrangement links TRBV5-6 to TRBJ2-3; perhaps TRBD1 as D (5 bases). The CDR3 length is 15 residues. V was clipped by 4 bases and J by 0 bases, with 12 bases between them. Germline assignment: CDR1 SGHDT and CDR2 YYEEEE. CDR3 nucleotide sequence: TGTGCCAGCAGCGAGCAGGGCAGAAGCACAGATACGCAGTATTTT. Translation gives CASSEQGRSTDTQYF.

This clonotype was found many times. The rearrangement joins TRBV2 to TRBJ1-2, with 8 bases matching TRBD1. CDR3 length: 14 amino acids. The V and J ends lost 6 bases and 4 bases, in that order; junction bases with no gene match: 7. Germline CDR1 and CDR2: SNHLY and FYNNEI. CDR3 sequence reads: CASREDRAIYGYTF. DNA of the CDR3: TGTGCCAGCAGGGAGGACAGGGCAATCTATGGCTACACCTTC.

This clonotype was detected many times. In DNA form, the CDR3 reads TGCAGTGCTAGAGGCGGGAGGTGGTACGAGCAGTACTTC. It translates to CSARGGRWYEQYF. The chain links TRBV20-1 to TRBJ2-7; 8 bases line up with TRBD2. The germline V gene encodes CDR1 DFQATT and CDR2 SNEGSKA (reference sequence). The CDR3 sequence is 13 residues long. Germline trimming cut 1 base from V and 4 bases from J; bases unmatched to any gene: 3.